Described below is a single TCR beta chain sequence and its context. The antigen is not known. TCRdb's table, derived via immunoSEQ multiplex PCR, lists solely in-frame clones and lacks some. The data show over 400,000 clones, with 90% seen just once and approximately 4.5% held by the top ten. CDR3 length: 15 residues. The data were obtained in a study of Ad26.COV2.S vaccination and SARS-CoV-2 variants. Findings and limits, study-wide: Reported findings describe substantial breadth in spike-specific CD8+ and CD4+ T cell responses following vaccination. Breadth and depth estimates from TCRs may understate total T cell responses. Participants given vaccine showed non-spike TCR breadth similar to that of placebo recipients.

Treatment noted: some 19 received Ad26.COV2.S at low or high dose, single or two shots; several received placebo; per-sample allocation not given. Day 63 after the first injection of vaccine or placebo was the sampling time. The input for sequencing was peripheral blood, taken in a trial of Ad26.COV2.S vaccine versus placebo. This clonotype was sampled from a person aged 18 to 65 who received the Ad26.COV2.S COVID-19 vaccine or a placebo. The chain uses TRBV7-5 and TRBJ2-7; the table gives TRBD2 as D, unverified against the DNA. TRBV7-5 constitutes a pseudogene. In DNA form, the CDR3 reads TGTGCCAGAAGCCAACCGGGAATTAAAGGGTACGAGCAGTACTTC. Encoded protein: CARSQPGIKGYEQYF.